What follows are 31 T cell receptor beta chains derived from one specimen sequenced in a study of beta chain features in type 1 diabetes. Sequencing targeted expressed TCRB transcripts, as all isolated RNA had been reverse transcribed. Measured with immunoSEQ multiplex PCR; TCRdb has only the in-frame clones, and not every one. The sample carries fewer than 350,000 clones, 15% to 20% recorded once. The specimen sequenced was naive CD4+ T cells from blood. The receptors shown here come from a woman aged 18-29 years in good health.

A few counts support this clone. The chain joins TRBV19 to TRBJ2-5; TRBD2 agrees at 11 bases. With V trimmed by 5 bases and J by 5 bases, 4 bases remained unmatched. This CDR3 is built from 14 residues. CDR1 LNHDA and CDR2 SQIVND come from the germline V gene (reference sequence). The CDR3 sequence is CASSVTSGSETQYF. CDR3 sequence (DNA): TGTGCCAGTAGTGTTACTAGCGGGAGCGAGACCCAGTACTTC.

CDR3 amino acids: CASSTQTGQYEQYF. CDR3 nucleotide sequence: TGTGCCAGTAGTACACAGACAGGGCAGTACGAGCAGTACTTC. The gene calls are TRBV19 and TRBJ2-7, with 7 nucleotides matching TRBD1. The CDR3 contains 14 residues. V trimming: 4 bases; J trimming: 4 bases; junction bases outside the gene matches: 7. Germline V gene sequence: CDR1 LNHDA, CDR2 SQIVND (reference sequence). The full variable domain, in which reference TRBV19 and TRBJ2-7 provide the parts outside the CDR3, is DGGITQSPKYLFRKEGQNVTLSCEQNLNHDAMYWYRQDPGQGLRLIYYSQIVNDFQKGDIAEGYSVSREKKESFPLTVTSAQKNPTAFYLCASSTQTGQYEQYFGPGTRLTVT.

J is TRBJ2-7 and V is TRBV6-5; 11 bases are shared with TRBD2. CDR3 length equals 15 residues. Germline V gives CDR1 MNHEY, CDR2 SVGAGI. V was clipped by 6 bases and J by 2 bases; unmatched bases: 6. CDR3 nucleotide sequence: TGTGCCAGCAGAACTCTAGCGGGGGGAACCTACGAGCAGTACTTC. Amino acid sequence: CASRTLAGGTYEQYF.

This clone was observed a handful of times. The V call is TRBV29-1, the J call TRBJ2-7; TRBD2 matches at 7 bases. With V trimmed by 6 bases and J by 5 bases, 13 bases remained unmatched. The V gene's germline CDR1 is SQVTM and CDR2 ANQGSEA. The CDR3 sequence is 14 residues long. CDR3 nucleotides: TGCAGCGTGGCTCCGGTTGGGGGGGTCAACGAGCAGTACTTC. Protein: CSVAPVGGVNEQYF.

J is TRBJ2-7 and V is TRBV9; TRBD2 aligns across 8 bases. Germline values: CDR1 SGDLS, CDR2 YYNGEE. The CDR3 runs 15 residues. V shed 0 bases and J 2 bases; nucleotides not matched to a gene: 4. CDR3 in amino acids: CASSVEPAGAYEQYF. CDR3 coding DNA: TGTGCCAGCAGCGTAGAACCAGCGGGAGCCTACGAGCAGTACTTC.

The chain combines TRBV4-3 with TRBJ1-5; D remains unclear. Germline values: CDR1 LGHNA, CDR2 YSLEER. CDR3 length: 13 amino acids. Trimming pared 0 bases from V and 7 bases from J, leaving 7 bases between. The DNA of the CDR3 is TGCGCCAGCAGCCAAGATCCCATGCAGCCCCAGCATTTT. It encodes CASSQDPMQPQHF.

This clone was observed a few times. The chain uses TRBV4-3 and TRBJ2-3; TRBD1 might be the D (6 bases). The CDR3 contains 15 residues. Between the trimmed V and J ends, which lost 2 bases and 5 bases, there was a span of 14 bases. CDR1 and CDR2 from the germline V gene are LGHNA and YSLEER. CDR3 coding DNA: TGCGCCAGCAGCCAACAACAGGGATCGGGAGATACGCAGTATTTT. Translating it yields CASSQQQGSGDTQYF.

The chain carries TRBV15 and TRBJ1-6; no definite D call. CDR1 LNHNV and CDR2 YYDKDF come from the germline V gene (reference sequence). The V gene lost 0 bases and the J gene lost 9 bases, with 6 bases spanning the gap. This CDR3 has 13 amino acids. CDR3 sequence (DNA): TGTGCCACCAGCAGAGACCCTTTTTCACCCCTCCACTTT. Translating gives CATSRDPFSPLHF.

This clone has more than one count but fewer than ten. The chain combines TRBV5-4 with TRBJ2-2; TRBD1 matches at 8 bases. CDR1 is SGHNT, CDR2 YYREEE, per germline (reference sequence). The CDR3 covers 16 residues. Trimming removed 8 bases from V and 2 bases from J; junction bases left unmatched: 11. CDR3 DNA sequence: TGTGCCAGTAGTGGTCCAGGACAGGGAAACACCGGGGAGCTGTTTTTT. As protein: CASSGPGQGNTGELFF.

This clone occurred a few times. V and J are TRBV29-1 and TRBJ2-3, with a tentative D call TRBD1 (6 bases). This CDR3 region has 12 residues. The germline V and J ends were trimmed by 4 bases and 4 bases, with 9 bases remaining between them. From germline, CDR1 is SQVTM and CDR2 ANQGSEA. CDR3 protein: CSVGQVADTQYF. The CDR3 DNA sequence: TGCAGCGTTGGACAGGTAGCAGATACGCAGTATTTT.

The chain employs TRBV5-1 and TRBJ1-1; 8 nucleotides align to TRBD1. This CDR3 has 14 residues. Trimming cost V 2 bases and J 4 bases; bases outside gene matches: 4. Germline CDR1 SGHRS, CDR2 YFSETQ. The CDR3 nucleotides read TGCGCCAGCAGCTTCACTGACAGGGGCACTGAAGCTTTCTTT. This translates into CASSFTDRGTEAFF.

This clone has just a few counts. This chain joins TRBV7-2 and TRBJ2-1; 12 bases agree with TRBD2. The CDR3 is made up of 15 amino acids. Trimming at V came to 6 bases and at J to 12 bases, leaving 12 bases not matched to a gene. The germline V gene encodes CDR1 SGHTA and CDR2 FQGNSA. This CDR3 reads CASSFPLAGGQGQFF. The CDR3 DNA reads TGTGCCAGCAGTTTTCCGCTAGCGGGGGGGCAAGGGCAGTTCTTC.

This clone was detected a few times. CDR3 in amino acids: CASSQRLTLAGGNEQFF. For the CDR3, the DNA is TGTGCCAGCAGCCAGAGATTGACACTAGCGGGAGGGAATGAGCAGTTCTTC. This rearrangement joins TRBV4-2 to TRBJ2-1; 13 nucleotides line up with TRBD2. CDR1 is LGHNA, CDR2 YNFKEQ, per germline. This CDR3 region has 17 residues. Germline trimming cut 3 bases from V and 7 bases from J; bases unmatched to any gene: 9.

A few counts support this clone. This chain joins TRBV7-2 and TRBJ2-2; D perhaps matches TRBD1 (5 bases). The CDR3 spans 15 residues. CDR1 SGHTA and CDR2 FQGNSA come from the germline V gene. The V end lost 8 bases, the J end lost 1 base, and 14 bases lay between the germline ends. The DNA for the CDR3 is TGTGCCAGCTCCGATGGGGCTGGGAACACCGGGGAGCTGTTTTTT. It codes for CASSDGAGNTGELFF.

There are a few counts of this clone. This rearrangement joins TRBV7-2 to TRBJ2-7; TRBD2 might be the D (6 bases). V lost 2 bases and J 1 base, leaving 9 bases between the germline ends. Germline values: CDR1 SGHTA, CDR2 FQGNSA. The CDR3 is made up of 14 amino acids. The CDR3 region is CASSLNGGSYEQYF. The CDR3 region has the DNA TGTGCCAGCAGCTTAAATGGGGGGTCCTACGAGCAGTACTTC.

This clone showed up just once. V usage is TRBV11-3 and J usage is TRBJ2-1; D perhaps matches TRBD2 (5 bases). Trimming took 4 bases from V and 8 from J, leaving 15 bases between them. CDR1 and CDR2 (germline): SGHNT, YENEEA. The CDR3 totals 14 residues. The CDR3 coding sequence is TGTGCCAGCAGCTCGAGATACGGGGTGGATGAGCAGTTCTTC. Protein product: CASSSRYGVDEQFF. The entire variable domain, with the rest obtained from reference TRBV11-3 and TRBJ2-1, is as follows: EAGVVQSPRYKIIEKKQPVAFWCNPISGHNTLYWYLQNLGQGPELLIRYENEEAVDDSQLPKDRFSAERLKGVDSTLKIQPAELGDSAVYLCASSSRYGVDEQFFGPGTRLTVL.

The gene calls are TRBV5-4 and TRBJ2-1; TRBD2 might be the D (5 bases). Germline CDR1 and CDR2: SGHNT and YYREEE (reference sequence). The CDR3 spans 13 residues. V was trimmed by 2 bases and J by 5 bases, leaving 8 bases between them. The CDR3: CASSFGLDNEQFF. DNA for the CDR3: TGTGCCAGCAGCTTCGGACTCGACAATGAGCAGTTCTTC.

The chain joins TRBV6-1 to TRBJ2-7, with D maybe TRBD2 (5 bases). CDR3 length: 15 residues. Looked up from germline, CDR1 is MNHNS and CDR2 is SASEGT. Trimming took off 7 bases at V and 1 base at J, with 17 bases between the two ends. The CDR3 DNA follows: TGTGCCAGCACCCGAGCCCAAGGGAGTTCCTACGAGCAGTACTTC. Amino acids: CASTRAQGSSYEQYF.

This clone was counted only a few times. The chain carries TRBV18 and TRBJ2-7, with 8 bases identical to TRBD1. CDR1 is KGHSH, CDR2 LQKENI, per germline. CDR3 length equals 14 residues. V lost 6 bases, J lost 6 bases, and 10 bases stayed unmatched. In DNA, the CDR3 is TGTGCCAGCTCGTACCGGGACAGGCCTTCCGAGCAGTACTTC. It is translated as CASSYRDRPSEQYF.

Written as DNA, the CDR3 is TGCGCCAGCCGGACTAGCGGGGGTAGTAATGAGCAGTTCTTC. Its protein product is CASRTSGGSNEQFF. This chain uses TRBV5-1 with TRBJ2-1, with TRBD2 matching 13 bases. CDR3 length: 14 amino acids. Germline assignment: CDR1 SGHRS and CDR2 YFSETQ. V was pared by 7 bases and J by 7 bases, with 5 bases of the junction left unmatched.

The V gene is TRBV2, the J gene TRBJ2-3, with D possibly being TRBD2 (6 bases). CDR3 size: 14 residues. V was cut by 7 bases and J by 4 bases, with 15 bases left in between. The V gene's germline CDR1 is SNHLY and CDR2 FYNNEI. For the CDR3, the DNA is TGTGCCAGCAAGGGCCCGGGAGTGCCAGATACGCAGTATTTT. Its translation: CASKGPGVPDTQYF.

The chain is built from TRBV5-6 and TRBJ2-5; 7 bases agree with TRBD1. Germline V gene lookup returns CDR1 SGHDT and CDR2 YYEEEE. The CDR3 extends over 15 amino acids. The V and J ends lost 2 bases and 3 bases, in that order; junction bases with no gene match: 7. This CDR3 is CASSFLGQVKETQYF. In DNA, the CDR3 is TGTGCCAGCAGCTTTTTAGGACAGGTGAAAGAGACCCAGTACTTC.

In its sample, this clone was seen a few times. This rearrangement joins TRBV18 to TRBJ1-2; unclear D gene. This CDR3 has 13 amino acids. In germline, CDR1 is KGHSH, CDR2 LQKENI. Trimming stripped 4 bases from V and 3 bases from J, with 9 bases between. CDR3 DNA sequence: TGTGCCAGCTCACACGGTGAAGACTATGGCTACACCTTC. Residues: CASSHGEDYGYTF. Full variable domain (rest looked up from reference TRBV18 and TRBJ1-2): NAGVMQNPRHLVRRRGQEARLRCSPMKGHSHVYWYRQLPEEGLKFMVYLQKENIIDESGMPKERFSAEFPKEGPSILRIQQVVRGDSAAYFCASSHGEDYGYTFGSGTRLTVV.

In its sample, this clone was seen a few times. The chain recombines TRBV30 with TRBJ1-4, with a tentative D call TRBD1 (6 bases). This CDR3 is built from 13 residues. Between the trimmed V and J ends, which lost 3 bases and 12 bases, there was a span of 17 bases. Germline loops: CDR1 GTSNPN, CDR2 SVGIG (reference sequence). This CDR3 reads CAWSPGAAAELFF. DNA for the CDR3: TGTGCCTGGAGCCCAGGGGCCGCCGCGGAACTGTTTTTT.

The rearrangement joins TRBV23-1 to TRBJ1-1; no clear D gene. TRBV23-1 is classed as an ORF, of uncertain function. V lost 0 bases to trimming and J lost 1 base, with 9 bases between them. The CDR3 consists of 15 residues. The CDR3 DNA reads TGCGCCAGCAGTCAATCCCCAGGATGGAACACTGAAGCTTTCTTT. It codes for CASSQSPGWNTEAFF.

This clone was picked up a small number of times. The rearrangement links TRBV9 to TRBJ2-3, with D unclear. Germline CDR1 reads SGDLS; CDR2 reads YYNGEE. This CDR3 is 13 amino acids long. The V and J ends lost 3 bases and 6 bases respectively, with 11 bases between them. The CDR3 loop is CASSAAPRDTQYF. The CDR3, as DNA: TGTGCCAGCAGCGCGGCGCCGAGGGATACGCAGTATTTT.

Only a few counts were recorded for this clone. This chain uses TRBV19 with TRBJ2-1; the match to TRBD1 covers 9 bases. From germline, CDR1 is LNHDA and CDR2 SQIVND (reference sequence). V lost 8 bases and J lost 7; bases outside the gene matches: 6. The CDR3 spans 13 residues. The CDR3 protein is CASGTGLVNEQFF. The CDR3 nucleotides are TGTGCCAGTGGGACAGGGTTAGTTAATGAGCAGTTCTTC.

This clone was found a few times. CDR3 in DNA: TGCAGCGTTGCCGGGGGAGAGTTGGGCAATCAGCCCCAGCATTTT. Protein sequence: CSVAGGELGNQPQHF. This sequence joins TRBV29-1 and TRBJ1-5; perhaps TRBD1 as D (5 bases). Germline CDR1 reads SQVTM; CDR2 reads ANQGSEA. CDR3 length: 15 amino acids. V lost 4 bases, J lost 2 bases, and 15 bases lay in between.

In its sample, this clone was seen a few times. The chain couples TRBV6-1 to TRBJ2-3, with D possibly TRBD2 on 6 matching bases. V lost 7 bases to trimming and J lost 5 bases, with 13 bases between them. The CDR3 extends over 13 amino acids. Germline V gives CDR1 MNHNS, CDR2 SASEGT. The CDR3 nucleotides are TGTGCCAGCACTAGGAGGGAGCGAGATACGCAGTATTTT. Amino acid sequence: CASTRRERDTQYF.

The rearrangement links TRBV4-1 to TRBJ1-2, with a weak D call TRBD1 (6 bases). Germline assignment: CDR1 MGHRA and CDR2 YSYEKL. The V gene lost 0 bases and the J gene lost 8 bases, with 16 bases spanning the gap. CDR3 length equals 15 residues. The CDR3 sequence is CASSQDDRRQDGYTF. The CDR3 region has the DNA TGCGCCAGCAGCCAAGATGATAGACGACAGGACGGCTACACCTTC.

The chain uses TRBV7-2 and TRBJ1-1, with a possible D match to TRBD1 (5 bases). V gave up 3 bases and J gave up 0 bases, with 11 bases separating them. Germline assignment: CDR1 SGHTA and CDR2 FQGNSA. The CDR3 length is 15 residues. CDR3 protein: CASSFSRALNTEAFF. In DNA, the CDR3 is TGTGCCAGCAGCTTTAGCAGGGCCTTGAACACTGAAGCTTTCTTT.